A single sample gave rise to the 14 T cell receptor beta chains below, sequenced in a study of CD8+ T cells in alopecia areata. Noted treatment: oral pan-JAK inhibitor, 5-10 mg twice daily. It was cDNA, reverse transcribed from extracted RNA, that served as the sequencing template. Assay: immunoSEQ multiplex PCR; the TCRdb copy retains only in-frame clones and omits some. The profile shows more than 150,000 clones, approximately 50% of them singletons. Material: CD8+ T cells sorted from blood, obtained at week 52, from a patient treated with tofacitinib. These receptors were obtained from a human donor with alopecia areata.

The V and J genes are TRBV29-1 and TRBJ2-7; possibly TRBD2 for D (6 bases). Germline values: CDR1 SQVTM, CDR2 ANQGSEA. The CDR3 length is 11 residues. V lost 6 bases, J lost 5 bases, and 11 bases lay in between. CDR3 amino acids: CSVEGANEQYF. The CDR3 nucleotides are TGCAGCGTGGAGGGCGCTAACGAGCAGTACTTC.

This clone was seen a handful of times. The same CDR3 arises from other DNA sequences in this sample as well. CDR3 sequence: CSVAGNYGYTF. CDR3 DNA: TGCAGCGTTGCCGGGAACTATGGCTACACCTTC. The V call is TRBV29-1, the J call TRBJ1-2, with no clear D. Germline assignment: CDR1 SQVTM and CDR2 ANQGSEA. The CDR3 runs 11 residues. V lost 4 bases to trimming and J lost 2 bases, with 5 bases between them. Full variable domain (missing parts from reference TRBV29-1 and TRBJ1-2): SAVISQKPSRDICQRGTSLTIQCQVDSQVTMMFWYRQQPGQSLTLIATANQGSEATYESGFVIDKFPISRPNLTFSTLTVSNMSPEDSSIYLCSVAGNYGYTFGSGTRLTVV.

V and J are TRBV4-1 and TRBJ2-5; perhaps TRBD1 as D (6 bases). CDR3 size: 15 residues. CDR1 and CDR2 from the germline V gene are MGHRA and YSYEKL. With 0 bases removed from V and 4 bases from J, the gap between germline ends came to 12 bases. DNA for the CDR3: TGCGCCAGCAGCCAAGATTCAGGGGTTTCAGAGACCCAGTACTTC. This gives the protein CASSQDSGVSETQYF.

The V call is TRBV29-1, the J call TRBJ1-5; no definite D call. The CDR3 covers 13 residues. V lost 4 bases and J 0 bases, leaving 7 bases between the germline ends. Germline V gives CDR1 SQVTM, CDR2 ANQGSEA. DNA of the CDR3: TGCAGCGTTGGTCCCGATAGCAATCAGCCCCAGCATTTT. Its protein is CSVGPDSNQPQHF.

V gene TRBV30 combines with J gene TRBJ1-1; no reliable D call. Per the germline V gene, CDR1 is GTSNPN and CDR2 is SVGIG (reference sequence). The V gene lost 0 bases and the J gene lost 4 bases, with 12 bases spanning the gap. This CDR3 region has 14 residues. CDR3 sequence: CAWSVERVGTEAFF. The CDR3 nucleotides read TGTGCCTGGAGTGTAGAGCGGGTGGGCACTGAAGCTTTCTTT.

The chain recombines TRBV4-3 with TRBJ1-5; possibly TRBD1 for D (5 bases). Germline V gene data show CDR1 as LGHNA and CDR2 as YSLEER. V dropped 0 bases and J dropped 0 bases, with 12 bases sitting between them. CDR3 size: 17 residues. The DNA for the CDR3 is TGCGCCAGCAGCCAAGATGCGCGGGGGGGTAGCAATCAGCCCCAGCATTTT. It codes for CASSQDARGGSNQPQHF.

J is TRBJ2-3 and V is TRBV13; D ambiguous. The CDR3 contains 11 residues. Trimming stripped 4 bases from V and 4 bases from J, with 3 bases between. The germline CDR1 and CDR2 sequences are PRHDT and FYEKMQ (reference sequence). The CDR3 bases are TGTGCCAGCAGCTCCTCAGATACGCAGTATTTT. Its protein product is CASSSSDTQYF.

The gene calls are TRBV27 and TRBJ1-6; D might be TRBD1 (5 bases). This CDR3 is built from 13 residues. Trimming left V 3 bases short and J 6 bases short, with 6 bases between. Germline values: CDR1 MNHEY, CDR2 SMNVEV (reference sequence). CDR3 DNA sequence: TGTGCCAGCAGTTTGGGGGGTAATTCACCCCTCCACTTT. It specifies CASSLGGNSPLHF.

Ten or more counts support this clone. V gene TRBV7-8 combines with J gene TRBJ1-1; D gene uncertain. CDR1 and CDR2 (germline): SGHVS, FQNEAQ. The CDR3 is 13 residues long. Trimming left V 2 bases short and J 1 base short, with 5 bases between. CDR3 nucleotides: TGTGCCAGCAGCTTATACCAGAACACTGAAGCTTTCTTT. Its protein is CASSLYQNTEAFF.

The sample holds one count of this clone. V usage is TRBV5-4 and J usage is TRBJ2-7, with 9 nucleotides matching TRBD2. The CDR3 spans 15 residues. CDR1 is SGHNT, CDR2 YYREEE, per germline (reference sequence). With V trimmed by 0 bases and J by 5 bases, 6 bases remained unmatched. The CDR3 DNA reads TGTGCCAGCAGCTTGGAGGCGGGGGGGCGCCACGAGCAGTACTTC. The encoded protein is CASSLEAGGRHEQYF.

The V call is TRBV5-6, the J call TRBJ1-1; D unresolved. The germline V gene encodes CDR1 SGHDT and CDR2 YYEEEE. CDR3 length: 16 amino acids. V lost 0 bases and J 3 bases, leaving 15 bases between the germline ends. DNA of the CDR3: TGTGCCAGCAGCTTGGCCCCCGGCGGGGATTACACTGAAGCTTTCTTT. It encodes CASSLAPGGDYTEAFF. Based on the CDR3 plus reference TRBV5-6 and TRBJ1-1, the full variable domain is DAGVTQSPTHLIKTRGQQVTLRCSPKSGHDTVSWYQQALGQGPQFIFQYYEEEERQRGNFPDRFSGHQFPNYSSELNVNALLLGDSALYLCASSLAPGGDYTEAFFGQGTRLTVV.

This sequence joins TRBV23-1 and TRBJ2-7; no definite D call. TRBV23-1 is given ORF status, its function remaining uncertain. CDR3 length: 17 residues. V lost 4 bases to trimming and J lost 0 bases, with 19 bases between them. The CDR3 loop reads CASSPTTASVSSYEQYF. The CDR3 DNA is TGCGCCAGCAGTCCGACAACCGCCAGCGTGAGCTCCTACGAGCAGTACTTC.

There are a few counts of this clone. The rearrangement joins TRBV13 to TRBJ2-5; D gene ambiguous. This CDR3 has 13 amino acids. V gave up 1 base and J gave up 5 bases, with 8 bases separating them. From germline, CDR1 is PRHDT and CDR2 FYEKMQ (reference sequence). CDR3 region: CASSLVHMETQYF. The CDR3 DNA reads TGTGCCAGCAGCTTAGTTCATATGGAGACCCAGTACTTC.

This chain connects TRBV28 to TRBJ1-1; D is unclear. Germline assignment: CDR1 MDHEN and CDR2 SYDVKM. The CDR3 has 14 residues. Trimming took off 10 bases at V and 2 bases at J, with 17 bases between the two ends. The CDR3 reads CATGSWQINTEAFF. Written as DNA, the CDR3 is TGTGCCACAGGCAGTTGGCAGATTAACACTGAAGCTTTCTTT.